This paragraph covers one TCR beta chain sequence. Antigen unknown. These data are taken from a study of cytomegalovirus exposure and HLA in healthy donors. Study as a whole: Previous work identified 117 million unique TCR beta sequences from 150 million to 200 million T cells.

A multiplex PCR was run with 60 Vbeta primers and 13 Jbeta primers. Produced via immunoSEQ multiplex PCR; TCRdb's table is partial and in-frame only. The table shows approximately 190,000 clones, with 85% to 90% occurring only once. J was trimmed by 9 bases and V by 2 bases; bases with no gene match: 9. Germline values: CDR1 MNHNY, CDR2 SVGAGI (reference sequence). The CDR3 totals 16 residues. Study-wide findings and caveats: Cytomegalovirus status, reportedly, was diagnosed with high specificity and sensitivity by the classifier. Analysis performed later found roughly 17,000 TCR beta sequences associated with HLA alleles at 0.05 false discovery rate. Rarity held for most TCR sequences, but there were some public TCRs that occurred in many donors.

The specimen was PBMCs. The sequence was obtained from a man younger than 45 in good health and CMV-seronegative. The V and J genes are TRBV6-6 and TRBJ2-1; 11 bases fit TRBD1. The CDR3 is CASSYGGQGVEVEQFF. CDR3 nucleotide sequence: TGTGCCAGCAGTTACGGGGGACAGGGGGTAGAGGTTGAGCAGTTCTTC.